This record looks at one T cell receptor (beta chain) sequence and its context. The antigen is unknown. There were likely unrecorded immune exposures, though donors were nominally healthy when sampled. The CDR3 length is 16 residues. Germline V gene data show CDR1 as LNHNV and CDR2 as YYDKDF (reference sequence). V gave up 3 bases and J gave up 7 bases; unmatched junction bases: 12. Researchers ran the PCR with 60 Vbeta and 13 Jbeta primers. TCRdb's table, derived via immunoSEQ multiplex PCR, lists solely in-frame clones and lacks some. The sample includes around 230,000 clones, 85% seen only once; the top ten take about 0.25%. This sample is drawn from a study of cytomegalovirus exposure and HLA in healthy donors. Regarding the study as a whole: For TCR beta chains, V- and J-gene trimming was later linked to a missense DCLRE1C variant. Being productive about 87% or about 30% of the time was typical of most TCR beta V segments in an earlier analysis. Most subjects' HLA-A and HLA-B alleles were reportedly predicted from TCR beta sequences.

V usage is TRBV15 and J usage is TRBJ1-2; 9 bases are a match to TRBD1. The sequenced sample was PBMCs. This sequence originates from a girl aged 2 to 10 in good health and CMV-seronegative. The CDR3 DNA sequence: TGTGCCACCAGCAGTACGCATCACAGGGGGCGGAGTGGCTACACCTTC. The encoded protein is CATSSTHHRGRSGYTF.